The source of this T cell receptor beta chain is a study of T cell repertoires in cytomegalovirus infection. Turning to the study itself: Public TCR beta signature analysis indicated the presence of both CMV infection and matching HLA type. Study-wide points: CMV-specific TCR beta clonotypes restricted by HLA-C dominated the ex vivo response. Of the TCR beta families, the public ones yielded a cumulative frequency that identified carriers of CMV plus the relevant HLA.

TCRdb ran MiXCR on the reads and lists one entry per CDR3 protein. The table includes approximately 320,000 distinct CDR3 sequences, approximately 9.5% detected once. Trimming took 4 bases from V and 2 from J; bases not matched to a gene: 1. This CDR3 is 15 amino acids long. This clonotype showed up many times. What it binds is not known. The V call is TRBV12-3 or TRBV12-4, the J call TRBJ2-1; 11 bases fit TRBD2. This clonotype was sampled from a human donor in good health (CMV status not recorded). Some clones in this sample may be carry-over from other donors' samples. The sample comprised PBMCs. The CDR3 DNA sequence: TGTGCCAGCAGTTGGGGACTAGCGGCCTACAATGAGCAGTTCTTC. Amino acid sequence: CASSWGLAAYNEQFF.